Each of the 17 T cell receptor beta chains below was sequenced from the same sample in a study of T cells in Graves' hyperthyroidism and ophthalmopathy (dated by TCRdb to between 2018 and 2021). Library prep was done by multiplex PCR. Instrument on record: Illumina HiSeq 2000. The TCR beta CDR3 regions were amplified from RNA transcripts. For the first round of RT-PCR on the TCR CDR3, the HTBI primer set was used together with the Qiagen OneStep RT-PCR kit. Through fastp at Q25 and MiXCR, TCRdb rebuilt clones from the public reads, retaining in-frame beta chains. Each CDR3 protein appears once, grouped with its most common genes and DNA. The sample contains 400,000 to 450,000 distinct CDR3 sequences, around 15% of them found a single time. Together, the top ten hold 13% of the sample. Sequenced sample: blood. Receptors originate from a man in his late teens or twenties with Graves' ophthalmopathy.

The genes are TRBV6-1 and TRBJ2-3; 9 bases map to TRBD2. Germline-derived CDR1 and CDR2 are MNHNS and SASEGT. V lost 6 bases and J lost 9; bases outside the gene matches: 13. This CDR3 spans 15 amino acids. The CDR3 region is CASSPRAGGLGTQYF. The CDR3 nucleotides are TGTGCCAGCAGCCCCCGAGCGGGGGGACTTGGGACGCAGTATTTT.

This clonotype came up many times. V usage is TRBV2 and J usage is TRBJ2-1; 8 bases fit TRBD1. The CDR3 runs 16 residues. Germline CDR1 SNHLY, CDR2 FYNNEI. Trimming at V came to 3 bases and at J to 3 bases, leaving 7 bases not matched to a gene. The CDR3 sequence is CASSDPGQANYNEQFF. The CDR3 bases are TGTGCCAGCAGTGATCCGGGACAGGCAAACTACAATGAGCAGTTCTTC.

This clonotype was observed at least ten times. The rearrangement uses TRBV13 and TRBJ1-4; D gene ambiguous. The germline V gene encodes CDR1 PRHDT and CDR2 FYEKMQ (reference sequence). The CDR3 runs to 17 residues. V was shortened by 5 bases and J by 2 bases, with 18 bases between the two germline ends. The CDR3 bases are TGTGCCAGCAGCCCACATGGAGGTAGTGCCACTAATGAAAAACTGTTTTTT. Residues: CASSPHGGSATNEKLFF.

This clonotype was found a few times. The rearrangement uses TRBV7-9 and TRBJ1-1; D not certain. This CDR3 comprises 14 residues. Trimming pared 0 bases from V and 3 bases from J, leaving 8 bases between. From germline, CDR1 is SEHNR and CDR2 FQNEAQ (reference sequence). The CDR3 sequence: CASSLAGEHTEAFF. The CDR3 bases are TGTGCCAGCAGCTTAGCCGGGGAGCACACTGAAGCTTTCTTT.

This clonotype was counted ten times or more. The chain combines TRBV5-5 with TRBJ1-5; 8 bases line up with TRBD1. V was clipped by 4 bases and J by 6 bases; unmatched bases: 6. This CDR3 is 14 amino acids long. Germline V gene sequence: CDR1 SGHKS, CDR2 YYEKEE (reference sequence). The DNA of the CDR3 is TGTGCCAGCAGCATTGGACAGGGTAGTCAGCCCCAGCATTTT. Translated: CASSIGQGSQPQHF. Full variable domain (rest looked up from reference TRBV5-5 and TRBJ1-5): DAGVTQSPTHLIKTRGQQVTLRCSPISGHKSVSWYQQVLGQGPQFIFQYYEKEERGRGNFPDRFSARQFPNYSSELNVNALLLGDSALYLCASSIGQGSQPQHFGDGTRLSIL.

A few counts support this clonotype. The V call is TRBV27, the J call TRBJ1-5; no reliable D call. The CDR3 is made up of 15 amino acids. V was shortened by 3 bases and J by 4 bases, with 13 bases between the two germline ends. Germline lookup yields CDR1 MNHEY and CDR2 SMNVEV (reference sequence). The CDR3 DNA follows: TGTGCCAGCAGTTTGTTCCCCCGGGGAAATCAGCCCCAGCATTTT. It encodes CASSLFPRGNQPQHF.

This clonotype was recorded many times. The J gene is TRBJ2-7, the V gene TRBV7-3; no firm D call. V was trimmed by 6 bases and J by 7 bases, leaving 13 bases between them. The CDR3 loop spans 12 amino acids. Germline V gene lookup returns CDR1 SGHTA and CDR2 FQGTGA. The CDR3 DNA reads TGTGCCAGCAGTTTCCCAGGTTCGGAGCAGTACTTC. Encoded protein: CASSFPGSEQYF.

The gene calls are TRBV10-3 and TRBJ1-6, with unresolved D. Trimming cost V 9 bases and J 0 bases, with 15 bases left between them. The germline V gene has CDR1 ENHRY and CDR2 SYGVKD. The CDR3 is made up of 16 amino acids. As DNA, the CDR3 is TGTGCCATTCGGAGTGGGTCCGGCTCCTATAATTCACCCCTCCACTTT. Its translation is CAIRSGSGSYNSPLHF.

This clonotype has a count of ten or more. This chain connects TRBV24-1 to TRBJ2-1; the D is unclear. The germline V and J ends were trimmed by 2 bases and 6 bases, with 19 bases remaining between them. CDR1 is KGHDR, CDR2 SFDVKD, per germline. The CDR3 has 17 amino acids. The CDR3 loop is CATSDSLQSEKGNEQFF. DNA for the CDR3: TGTGCCACCAGTGATTCCCTACAGTCTGAGAAGGGCAATGAGCAGTTCTTC.

This sequence joins TRBV6-5 and TRBJ2-1; D is perhaps TRBD1 (5 bases). This CDR3 contains 15 residues. V lost 2 bases and J lost 5, with 13 bases in between. Germline V gene lookup returns CDR1 MNHEY and CDR2 SVGAGI. The CDR3 DNA reads TGTGCCAGCAGTTACACTACAGGACGTCACAATGAGCAGTTCTTC. It codes for CASSYTTGRHNEQFF.

This chain joins TRBV20-1 and TRBJ2-5, with 7 bases identical to TRBD2. The ends lost 5 bases at V and 2 bases at J; junction bases unmatched: 8. The germline gives CDR1 DFQATT, CDR2 SNEGSKA (reference sequence). The CDR3 has 14 residues. This CDR3 reads CSAPPAGPQETQYF. The DNA of the CDR3 is TGCAGTGCTCCCCCAGCGGGACCTCAAGAGACCCAGTACTTC.

This clonotype has a count of ten or more. V is TRBV7-9 and J is TRBJ1-2; perhaps TRBD1 as D (5 bases). This CDR3 is built from 14 residues. The germline V and J ends were trimmed by 3 bases and 2 bases, with 10 bases remaining between them. Germline CDR1 and CDR2: SEHNR and FQNEAQ (reference sequence). The CDR3 loop reads CASSLFPGNYGYTF. CDR3 nucleotides: TGTGCCAGCAGCTTGTTCCCAGGGAACTATGGCTACACCTTC. Based on the CDR3 plus reference TRBV7-9 and TRBJ1-2, the full variable domain is DTGVSQNPRHKITKRGQNVTFRCDPISEHNRLYWYRQTLGQGPEFLTYFQNEAQLEKSRLLSDRFSAERPKGSFSTLEIQRTEQGDSAMYLCASSLFPGNYGYTFGSGTRLTVV.

The chain employs TRBV25-1 and TRBJ1-1, with D maybe TRBD1 (5 bases). Germline lookup yields CDR1 MGHDK and CDR2 SYGVNS. Trimming took off 4 bases at V and 5 bases at J, with 14 bases between the two ends. The CDR3 runs 14 residues. CDR3 amino acids: CASSVLPGGTEAFF. CDR3 in DNA: TGTGCCAGCAGTGTATTACCGGGGGGGACTGAAGCTTTCTTT. The full variable domain, its missing parts supplied by reference TRBV25-1 and TRBJ1-1, is EADIYQTPRYLVIGTGKKITLECSQTMGHDKMYWYQQDPGMELHLIHYSYGVNSTEKGDLSSESTVSRIRTEHFPLTLESARPSHTSQYLCASSVLPGGTEAFFGQGTRLTVV.

This clonotype was picked up many times. This sequence joins TRBV20-1 and TRBJ2-1; TRBD1 agrees at 10 bases. V was pared by 1 base and J by 6 bases, with 3 bases of the junction left unmatched. This CDR3 spans 14 amino acids. CDR1 and CDR2 from the germline V gene are DFQATT and SNEGSKA (reference sequence). CDR3: CSARAGQGVNEQFF. In DNA form, the CDR3 reads TGCAGTGCTAGAGCAGGACAGGGGGTCAATGAGCAGTTCTTC.

Ten or more counts support this clonotype. This sequence joins TRBV27 and TRBJ1-1; 7 bases line up with TRBD1. The ends lost 6 bases at V and 4 bases at J; junction bases unmatched: 8. Looked up from germline, CDR1 is MNHEY and CDR2 is SMNVEV (reference sequence). This CDR3 is 14 amino acids long. Here the CDR3 reads CASSTGAGGTEAFF. The CDR3 nucleotides read TGTGCCAGCAGCACAGGGGCGGGAGGCACTGAAGCTTTCTTT.

At least ten counts were recorded for this clonotype. V and J are TRBV7-3 and TRBJ2-5; D ambiguous. The CDR3 is 13 amino acids. Trimming cost V 0 bases and J 0 bases, with 2 bases left between them. The germline V gene has CDR1 SGHTA and CDR2 FQGTGA. CDR3 nucleotides: TGTGCCAGCAGCTTAACGTACCAAGAGACCCAGTACTTC. This sequence encodes CASSLTYQETQYF.

Many counts were recorded for this clonotype. The J gene is TRBJ2-1, the V gene TRBV2; D unclear. The CDR3 is made up of 15 amino acids. In germline, CDR1 is SNHLY, CDR2 FYNNEI. The V and J ends lost 4 bases and 0 bases respectively, with 10 bases between them. The CDR3 DNA follows: TGTGCCAGCAGTGTCGACTCGAGCTCCTACAATGAGCAGTTCTTC. Residues: CASSVDSSSYNEQFF.